This T cell receptor beta chain was recovered during a study of cytomegalovirus exposure and HLA in healthy donors. Primers included in the PCR were 60 Vbeta and 13 Jbeta primers. Only in-frame clones appear in the TCRdb table, and some are missing; sequencing was by immunoSEQ multiplex PCR. The sample has about 140,000 clones, 70% to 85% seen once; the top ten hold around 4.5%. The CDR3 contains 15 residues. V shed 3 bases and J 5 bases; nucleotides not matched to a gene: 10. The germline V gene encodes CDR1 SGHAT and CDR2 FQNNGV. The source of this sequence is a man aged 35 to 55 in good health and CMV-seropositive. Material: PBMCs. The genes are TRBV11-2 and TRBJ2-7, with TRBD1 identical over 7 bases. The CDR3 sequence is CASSFGYRGLDEQYF. In nucleotides, the CDR3 is TGTGCCAGCAGCTTTGGGTATAGGGGGCTCGACGAGCAGTACTTC.